This TCR beta chain was captured by sequencing in a study of blood T cell repertoires in COVID-19. Profiled with immunoSEQ multiplex PCR; TCRdb holds only in-frame clones, not every one. This sample carries tens of thousands of clones, 87% of them seen once, and the ten largest clones take roughly 14%. Per the germline V gene, CDR1 is MDHEN and CDR2 is SYDVKM. This CDR3 has 17 residues. V lost 6 bases, J lost 3 bases, and 12 bases stayed unmatched. The sample consisted of peripheral blood. The sequence was obtained from a male donor with acute or convalescent COVID-19. J is TRBJ1-5 and V is TRBV28; 9 bases match TRBD1. CDR3 DNA: TGTGCCAGCAGAACCGTATGGACAGGGGTAAACAATCAGCCCCAGCATTTT. Translating it yields CASRTVWTGVNNQPQHF.